This is a list of T cell receptor beta chains from one sample in a study of T cell responses to AZD1222 COVID-19 vaccine. Here immunoSEQ multiplex PCR was the method, and the copy in TCRdb shows in-frame clones only, minus some. Of 150,000 to 200,000 clones listed, roughly 92% were seen once; the top ten hold approximately 5.5%. The sequenced sample was peripheral blood, obtained 28 days after the second AZD1222 dose. All receptors derive from an adult who received the AZD1222 COVID-19 vaccine. Both conserved end residues are part of each CDR3. D genes are given only for firm matches. The listing skips clone size in some rows; elsewhere it reads once, few, many or a size class.

d_call: .; j_call: TRBJ2-7; clone_size: .; v_call: TRBV5-1; cdr3_aa: CASSPGHAYEQYF; cdr3_nt: TGCGCCAGCAGCCCCGGACACGCCTACGAGCAGTACTTC
d_call: TRBD2; j_call: TRBJ2-5; clone_size: .; v_call: TRBV5-1; cdr3_aa: CASSLEASGSQETQYF; cdr3_nt: TGCGCCAGCAGCTTGGAGGCTAGCGGCTCCCAAGAGACCCAGTACTTC
d_call: .; j_call: TRBJ1-2; clone_size: .; v_call: TRBV3-1/TRBV3-2; cdr3_aa: CASSQGQLDGYTF; cdr3_nt: TGTGCCAGCAGCCAAGGGCAGCTCGATGGCTACACCTTC
d_call: .; j_call: TRBJ2-4; clone_size: .; v_call: TRBV27; cdr3_aa: CASSIMSGGYIQYF; cdr3_nt: TGTGCCAGCAGTATAATGAGTGGTGGATACATTCAGTACTTC
d_call: TRBD1; j_call: TRBJ1-5; clone_size: .; v_call: TRBV19; cdr3_aa: CASSGTGSGQPQHF; cdr3_nt: TGTGCCAGTAGCGGGACAGGGTCAGGTCAGCCCCAGCATTTT
d_call: TRBD2; j_call: TRBJ2-7; clone_size: .; v_call: TRBV14; cdr3_aa: CASSRGTSGGLQQYF; cdr3_nt: TGTGCCAGCAGCCGGGGGACTAGCGGGGGACTACAGCAGTACTTC
d_call: TRBD1; j_call: TRBJ1-1; clone_size: once; v_call: TRBV5-1; cdr3_aa: CASSLKPGQGTEAFF; cdr3_nt: TGCGCCAGCAGCTTGAAACCGGGACAGGGCACTGAAGCTTTCTTT
d_call: TRBD1; j_call: TRBJ2-1; clone_size: .; v_call: TRBV4-3; cdr3_aa: CASSRIGTGILDEQFF; cdr3_nt: TGCGCCAGCAGCCGGATCGGGACAGGGATCCTGGATGAGCAGTTCTTC
d_call: TRBD1; j_call: TRBJ2-1; clone_size: .; v_call: TRBV30; cdr3_aa: CAWSPGTGVYEQFF; cdr3_nt: TGTGCCTGGAGCCCCGGGACAGGGGTTTATGAGCAGTTCTTC
d_call: .; j_call: TRBJ2-1; clone_size: .; v_call: TRBV24-1; cdr3_aa: CATSDSASGGGLGQFF; cdr3_nt: TGTGCCACCAGTGATTCGGCTAGCGGAGGGGGGCTTGGGCAGTTCTTC